This T cell receptor beta chain came from a study of cytomegalovirus exposure and HLA in healthy donors. Notes on the study in general: A later analysis showed that HLA-associated TCR beta chains had undergone more clonal expansion than equally common others. Earlier analysis yielded a pattern in which most TCR beta V segments were productive about 90% or about 30% of the time. The authors judged a highly shared variant cluster likely a sequencing artifact.

CDR3 length equals 19 residues. V lost 3 bases, J lost 0 bases, and 20 bases lay in between. The germline V gene has CDR1 SGHTA and CDR2 FQGTGA. Healthy donors of bone marrow made up the group. In the case of this clone: Its antigen is not identified.

PCR amplification relied on 60 Vbeta primers (plus 13 Jbeta primers). Only in-frame clones appear in the TCRdb table, and some are missing; sequencing was by immunoSEQ multiplex PCR. The repertoire has 140,000 to 150,000 clones, approximately 80% of them found once; the top ten carry around 3.2%. The V and J genes are TRBV7-3 and TRBJ1-4; no firm D call. Sequenced input: PBMCs. This clonotype originated in a female donor in good health and CMV-seronegative. For the CDR3, the DNA is TGTGCCAGCAGCTTCCGTCCAACCCGGGAGACTGCAACTAATGAAAAACTGTTTTTT. Its translation: CASSFRPTRETATNEKLFF.